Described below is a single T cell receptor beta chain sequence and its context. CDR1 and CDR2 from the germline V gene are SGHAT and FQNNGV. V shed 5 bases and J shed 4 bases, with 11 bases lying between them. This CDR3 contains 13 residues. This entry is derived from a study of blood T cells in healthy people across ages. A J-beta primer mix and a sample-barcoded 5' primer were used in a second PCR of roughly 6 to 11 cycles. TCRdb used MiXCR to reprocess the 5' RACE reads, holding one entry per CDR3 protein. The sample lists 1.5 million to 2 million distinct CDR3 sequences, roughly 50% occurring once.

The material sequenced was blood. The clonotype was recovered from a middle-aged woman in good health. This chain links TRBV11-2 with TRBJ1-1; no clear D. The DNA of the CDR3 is TGTGCCAGCAGCAACGCCTTAGGCACTGAAGCTTTCTTT. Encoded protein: CASSNALGTEAFF.